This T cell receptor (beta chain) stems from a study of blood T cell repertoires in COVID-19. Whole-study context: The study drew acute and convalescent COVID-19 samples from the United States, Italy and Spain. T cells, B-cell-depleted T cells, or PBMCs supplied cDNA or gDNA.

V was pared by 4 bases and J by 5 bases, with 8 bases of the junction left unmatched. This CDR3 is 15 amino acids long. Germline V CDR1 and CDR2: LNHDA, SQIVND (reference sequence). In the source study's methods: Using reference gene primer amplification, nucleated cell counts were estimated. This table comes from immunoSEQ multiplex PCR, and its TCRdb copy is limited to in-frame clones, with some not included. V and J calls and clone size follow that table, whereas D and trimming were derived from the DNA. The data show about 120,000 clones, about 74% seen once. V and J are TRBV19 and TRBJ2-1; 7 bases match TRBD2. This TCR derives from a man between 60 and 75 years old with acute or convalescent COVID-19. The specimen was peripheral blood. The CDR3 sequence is CASSTPGLSHNEQFF. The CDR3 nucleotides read TGTGCCAGTAGTACACCGGGACTATCCCACAATGAGCAGTTCTTC. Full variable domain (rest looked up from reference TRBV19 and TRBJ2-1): DGGITQSPKYLFRKEGQNVTLSCEQNLNHDAMYWYRQDPGQGLRLIYYSQIVNDFQKGDIAEGYSVSREKKESFPLTVTSAQKNPTAFYLCASSTPGLSHNEQFFGPGTRLTVL.